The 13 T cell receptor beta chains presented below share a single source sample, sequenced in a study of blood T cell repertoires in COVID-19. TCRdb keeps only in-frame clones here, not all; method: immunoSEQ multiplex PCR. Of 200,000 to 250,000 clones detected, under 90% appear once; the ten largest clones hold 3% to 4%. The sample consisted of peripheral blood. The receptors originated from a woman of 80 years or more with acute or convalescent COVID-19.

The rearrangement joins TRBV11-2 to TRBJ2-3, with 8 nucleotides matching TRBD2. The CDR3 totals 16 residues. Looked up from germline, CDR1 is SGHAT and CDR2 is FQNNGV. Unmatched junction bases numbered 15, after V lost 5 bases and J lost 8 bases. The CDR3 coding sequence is TGTGCCAGCAGCCCTAGTGGGCGGGGGGCACAGGGTACGCAGTATTTT. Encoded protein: CASSPSGRGAQGTQYF.

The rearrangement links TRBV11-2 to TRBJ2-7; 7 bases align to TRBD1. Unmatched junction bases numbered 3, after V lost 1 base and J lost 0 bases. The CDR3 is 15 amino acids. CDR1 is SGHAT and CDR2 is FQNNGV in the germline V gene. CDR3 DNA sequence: TGTGCCAGCAGCTTAGGACAGGGTAGCTCCTACGAGCAGTACTTC. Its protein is CASSLGQGSSYEQYF.

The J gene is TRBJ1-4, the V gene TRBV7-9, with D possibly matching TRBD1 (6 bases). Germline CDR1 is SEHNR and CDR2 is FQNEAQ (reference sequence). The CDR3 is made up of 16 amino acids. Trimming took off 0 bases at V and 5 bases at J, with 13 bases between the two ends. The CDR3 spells CASSLAGGVQNEKLFF. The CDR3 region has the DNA TGTGCCAGCAGCTTAGCAGGGGGGGTGCAGAATGAAAAACTGTTTTTT.

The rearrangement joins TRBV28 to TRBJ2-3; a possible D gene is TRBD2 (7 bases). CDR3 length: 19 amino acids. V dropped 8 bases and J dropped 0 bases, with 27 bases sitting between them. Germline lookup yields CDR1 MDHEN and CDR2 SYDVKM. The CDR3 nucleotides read TGTGCCAGCCCGAGGGGGGGGGCCACGCCACCGACTAGCACAGATACGCAGTATTTT. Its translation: CASPRGGATPPTSTDTQYF.

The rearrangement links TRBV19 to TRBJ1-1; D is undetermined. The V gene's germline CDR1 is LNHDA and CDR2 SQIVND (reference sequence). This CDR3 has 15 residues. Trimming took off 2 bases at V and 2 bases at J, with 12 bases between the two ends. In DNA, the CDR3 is TGTGCCAGTAGTATAAGTGGGCTTACTAACACTGAAGCTTTCTTT. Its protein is CASSISGLTNTEAFF. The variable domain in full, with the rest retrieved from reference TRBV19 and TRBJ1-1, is DGGITQSPKYLFRKEGQNVTLSCEQNLNHDAMYWYRQDPGQGLRLIYYSQIVNDFQKGDIAEGYSVSREKKESFPLTVTSAQKNPTAFYLCASSISGLTNTEAFFGQGTRLTVV.

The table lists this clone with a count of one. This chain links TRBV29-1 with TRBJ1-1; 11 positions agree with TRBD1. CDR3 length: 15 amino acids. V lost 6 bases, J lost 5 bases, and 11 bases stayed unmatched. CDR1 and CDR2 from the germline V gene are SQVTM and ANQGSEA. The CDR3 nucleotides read TGCAGCGTGACCCCCAGGGGACAGGGGGAAACTGAAGCTTTCTTT. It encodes CSVTPRGQGETEAFF.

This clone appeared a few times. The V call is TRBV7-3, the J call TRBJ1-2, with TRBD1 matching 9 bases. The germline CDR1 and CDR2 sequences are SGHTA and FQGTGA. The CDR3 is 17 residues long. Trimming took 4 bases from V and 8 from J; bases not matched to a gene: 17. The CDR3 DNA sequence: TGTGCCAGCAGCTCAATCTCCCTTGGACAGGGGACGGAGGGCTACACCTTC. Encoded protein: CASSSISLGQGTEGYTF. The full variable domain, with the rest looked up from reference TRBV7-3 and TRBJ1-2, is GAGVSQTPSNKVTEKGKYVELRCDPISGHTALYWYRQSLGQGPEFLIYFQGTGAADDSGLPNDRFFAVRPEGSVSTLKIQRTERGDSAVYLCASSSISLGQGTEGYTFGSGTRLTVV.

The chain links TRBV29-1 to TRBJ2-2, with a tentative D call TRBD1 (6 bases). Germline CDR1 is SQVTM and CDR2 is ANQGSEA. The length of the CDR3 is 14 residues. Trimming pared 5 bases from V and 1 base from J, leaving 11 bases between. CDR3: CSVQGTENTGELFF. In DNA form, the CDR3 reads TGCAGCGTTCAGGGGACGGAGAACACCGGGGAGCTGTTTTTT.

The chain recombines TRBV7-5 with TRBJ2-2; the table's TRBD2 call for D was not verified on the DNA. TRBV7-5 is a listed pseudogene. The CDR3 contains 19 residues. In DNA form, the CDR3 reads TGTGCCAGAAGCCGCCGGGACTACACGGGGGGACGACCCGCCGGGGAGCTGTTTTTT. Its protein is CARSRRDYTGGRPAGELFF.

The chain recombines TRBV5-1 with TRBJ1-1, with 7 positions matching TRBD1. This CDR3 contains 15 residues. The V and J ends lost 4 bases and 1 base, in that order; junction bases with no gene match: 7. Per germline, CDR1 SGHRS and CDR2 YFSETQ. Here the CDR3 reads CASSLADRSNTEAFF. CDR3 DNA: TGCGCCAGCAGCCTCGCGGACAGGTCGAACACTGAAGCTTTCTTT.

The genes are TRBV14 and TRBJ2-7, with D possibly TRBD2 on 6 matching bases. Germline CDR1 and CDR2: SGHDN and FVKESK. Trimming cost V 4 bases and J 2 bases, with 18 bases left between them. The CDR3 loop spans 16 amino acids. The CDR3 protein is CASSLFAGRETYEQYF. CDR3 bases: TGTGCCAGCAGCCTGTTCGCGGGAAGGGAGACCTACGAGCAGTACTTC.

The CDR3 loop is CASSQDSPNEQFF. CDR3 DNA: TGTGCCAGCAGCCAAGACTCTCCCAATGAGCAGTTCTTC. The chain combines TRBV3-1 (or the pseudogene TRBV3-2) with TRBJ2-1; D ambiguous. CDR1 is LGHDT and CDR2 is YNNKEL in the germline V gene (reference sequence). V lost 0 bases and J 6 bases, leaving 6 bases between the germline ends. The length of the CDR3 is 13 residues.

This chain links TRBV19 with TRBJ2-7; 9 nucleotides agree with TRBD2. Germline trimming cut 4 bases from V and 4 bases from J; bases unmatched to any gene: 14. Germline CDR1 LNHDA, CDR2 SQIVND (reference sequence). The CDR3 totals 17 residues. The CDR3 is CASSRSGGTDETYEQYF. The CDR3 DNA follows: TGTGCCAGTAGTAGGAGCGGGGGGACCGATGAAACTTACGAGCAGTACTTC.